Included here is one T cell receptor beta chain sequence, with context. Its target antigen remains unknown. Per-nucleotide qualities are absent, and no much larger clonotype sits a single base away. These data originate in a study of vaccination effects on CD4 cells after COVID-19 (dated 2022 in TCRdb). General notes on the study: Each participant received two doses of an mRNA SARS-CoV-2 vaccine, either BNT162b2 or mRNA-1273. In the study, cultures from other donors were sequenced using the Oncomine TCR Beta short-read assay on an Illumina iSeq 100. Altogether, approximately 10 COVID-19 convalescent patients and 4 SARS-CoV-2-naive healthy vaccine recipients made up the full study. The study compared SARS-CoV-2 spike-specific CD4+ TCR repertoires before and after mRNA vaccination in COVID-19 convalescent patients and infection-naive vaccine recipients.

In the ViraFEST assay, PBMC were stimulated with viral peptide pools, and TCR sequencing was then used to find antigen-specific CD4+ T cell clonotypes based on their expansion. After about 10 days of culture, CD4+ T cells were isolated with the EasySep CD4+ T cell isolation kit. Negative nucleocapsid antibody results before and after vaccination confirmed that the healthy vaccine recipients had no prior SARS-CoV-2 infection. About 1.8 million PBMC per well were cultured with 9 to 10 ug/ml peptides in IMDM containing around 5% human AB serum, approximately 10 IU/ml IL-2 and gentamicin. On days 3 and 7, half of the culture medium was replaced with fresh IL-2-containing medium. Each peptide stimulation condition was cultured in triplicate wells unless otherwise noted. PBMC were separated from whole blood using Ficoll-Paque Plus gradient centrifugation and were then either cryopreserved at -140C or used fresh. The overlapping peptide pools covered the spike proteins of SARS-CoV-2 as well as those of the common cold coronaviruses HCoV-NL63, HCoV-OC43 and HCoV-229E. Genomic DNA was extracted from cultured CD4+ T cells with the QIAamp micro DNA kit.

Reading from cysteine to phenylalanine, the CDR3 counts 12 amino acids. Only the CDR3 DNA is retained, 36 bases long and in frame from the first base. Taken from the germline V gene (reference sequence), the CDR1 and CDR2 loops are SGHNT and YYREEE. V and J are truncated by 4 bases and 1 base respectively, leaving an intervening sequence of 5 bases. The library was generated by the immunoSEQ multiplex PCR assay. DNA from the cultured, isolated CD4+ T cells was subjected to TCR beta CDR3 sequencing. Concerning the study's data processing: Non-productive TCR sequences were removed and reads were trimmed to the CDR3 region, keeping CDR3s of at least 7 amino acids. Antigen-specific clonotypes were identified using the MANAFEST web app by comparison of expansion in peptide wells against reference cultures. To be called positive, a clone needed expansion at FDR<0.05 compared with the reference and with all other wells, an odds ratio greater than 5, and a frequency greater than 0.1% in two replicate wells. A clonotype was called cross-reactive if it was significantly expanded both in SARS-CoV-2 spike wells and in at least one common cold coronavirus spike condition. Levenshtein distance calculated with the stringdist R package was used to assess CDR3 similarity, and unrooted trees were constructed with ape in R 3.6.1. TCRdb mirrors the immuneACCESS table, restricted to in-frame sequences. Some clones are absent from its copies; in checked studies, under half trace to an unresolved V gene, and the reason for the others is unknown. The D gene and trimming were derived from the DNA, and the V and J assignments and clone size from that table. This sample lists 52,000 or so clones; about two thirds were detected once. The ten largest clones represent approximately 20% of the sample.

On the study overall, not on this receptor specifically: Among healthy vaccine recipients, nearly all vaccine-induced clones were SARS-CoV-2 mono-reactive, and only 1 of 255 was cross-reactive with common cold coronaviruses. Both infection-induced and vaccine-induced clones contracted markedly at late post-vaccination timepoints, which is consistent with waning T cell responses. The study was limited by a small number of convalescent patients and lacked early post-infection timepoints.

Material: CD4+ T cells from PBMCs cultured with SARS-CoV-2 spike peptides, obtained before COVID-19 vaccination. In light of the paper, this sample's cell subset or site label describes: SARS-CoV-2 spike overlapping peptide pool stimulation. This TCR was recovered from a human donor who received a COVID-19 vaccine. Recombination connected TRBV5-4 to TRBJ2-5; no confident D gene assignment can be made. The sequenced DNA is TGTGCCAGCAGCGGGATCCAAGAGACCCAGTACTTC. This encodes CASSGIQETQYF.